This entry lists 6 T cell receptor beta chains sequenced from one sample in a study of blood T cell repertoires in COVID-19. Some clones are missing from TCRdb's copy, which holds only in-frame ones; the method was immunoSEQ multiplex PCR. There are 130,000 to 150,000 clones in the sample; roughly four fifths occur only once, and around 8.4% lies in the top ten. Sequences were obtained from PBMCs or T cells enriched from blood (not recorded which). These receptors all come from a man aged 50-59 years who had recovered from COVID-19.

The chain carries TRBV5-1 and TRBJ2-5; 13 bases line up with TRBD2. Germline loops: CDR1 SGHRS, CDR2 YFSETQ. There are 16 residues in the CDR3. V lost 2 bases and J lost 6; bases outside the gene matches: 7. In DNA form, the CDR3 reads TGCGCCAGCAGCTTTTCCACTAGCGGGGGGGCAAAGACCCAGTACTTC. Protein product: CASSFSTSGGAKTQYF.

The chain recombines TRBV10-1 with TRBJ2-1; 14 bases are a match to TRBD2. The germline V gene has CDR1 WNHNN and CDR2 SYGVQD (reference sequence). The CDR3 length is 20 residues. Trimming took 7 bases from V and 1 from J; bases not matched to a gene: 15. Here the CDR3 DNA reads TGCGCCAGCATCGGACTAGCGGGGGGACTACCCAATAAATCCTACAATGAGCAGTTCTTC. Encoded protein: CASIGLAGGLPNKSYNEQFF.

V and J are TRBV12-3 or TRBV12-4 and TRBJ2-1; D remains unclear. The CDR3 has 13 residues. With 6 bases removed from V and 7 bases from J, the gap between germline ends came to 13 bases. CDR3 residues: CASSLPGSNEQFF. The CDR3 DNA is TGTGCCAGCAGCCTTCCCGGGTCGAATGAGCAGTTCTTC.

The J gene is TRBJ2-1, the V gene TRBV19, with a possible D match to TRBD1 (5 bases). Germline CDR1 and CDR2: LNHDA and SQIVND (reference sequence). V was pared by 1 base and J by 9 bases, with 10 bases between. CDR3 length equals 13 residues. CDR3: CASSIVGAGEQFF. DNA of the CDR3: TGTGCCAGTAGTATAGTAGGGGCCGGTGAGCAGTTCTTC. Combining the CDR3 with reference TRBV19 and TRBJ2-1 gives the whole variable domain DGGITQSPKYLFRKEGQNVTLSCEQNLNHDAMYWYRQDPGQGLRLIYYSQIVNDFQKGDIAEGYSVSREKKESFPLTVTSAQKNPTAFYLCASSIVGAGEQFFGPGTRLTVL.

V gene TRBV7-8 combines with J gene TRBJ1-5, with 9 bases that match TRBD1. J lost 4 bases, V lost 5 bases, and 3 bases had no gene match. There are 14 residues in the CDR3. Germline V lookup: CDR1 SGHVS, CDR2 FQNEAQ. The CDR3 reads CASSRDRGNQPQHF. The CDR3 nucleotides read TGTGCCAGCAGCAGAGACAGGGGGAATCAGCCCCAGCATTTT.

The CDR3 region has the DNA TGCGCCAGCAGCTTGGATTTACTACGGGTTAACTATGGCTACACCTTC. It encodes CASSLDLLRVNYGYTF. This chain connects TRBV5-1 to TRBJ1-2; D remains ambiguous. CDR3 length: 16 amino acids. Germline-derived CDR1 and CDR2 are SGHRS and YFSETQ. Trimming cost V 0 bases and J 1 base, with 13 bases left between them.